The sequence of this T cell receptor beta chain was determined in a study of cytomegalovirus exposure and HLA in healthy donors (dated 2017 in TCRdb). For the wider study: An earlier analysis of approximately 640 of the donors reported 250 to 350 Gb of sequence data and around 110 million unique TCR beta sequences from some 180 million T cells. Roughly 300 gigabases of sequencing data and around 90 million unique TCR sequences made up an early release that covered some 640 HLA-typed donors. Of the 350 to 450 genotyped donors, 81% were placed in the genetic ancestry cluster associated with self-reported Caucasian donors. The study was designed to test whether signatures of past pathogen exposure could be identified by cataloging public T cell receptors. Using immunosequencing, the study profiled T cell repertoires from 666 subjects and related those repertoires to cytomegalovirus serostatus. A separate validation cohort of roughly 130 different subjects was used in addition to the roughly 700-subject first cohort. The study combined high-throughput TCR immunosequencing, statistical association of individual TCRs with disease status, and machine learning to predict cytomegalovirus infection status. A later analysis re-examined previously published TCR beta repertoires from roughly 650 donors and added high-resolution HLA genotyping to investigate patterns of TCR occurrence. Rather than drawing on any new phenotypic data, the later analysis identified candidate immune exposures from TCR beta sequences and the way those sequences occurred across donors. In an earlier analysis of 587 of the donors, high-throughput TCR beta sequencing was used to judge whether each TCR beta V gene segment behaved as functional or pseudogenic. Donor age, sex, ethnicity and CMV serostatus were collected together with the repertoire data. Genome-wide SNP genotypes for about 60% of the roughly 700 donors were used in a later genetic analysis, which treated that subset as a discovery cohort. Every discovery cohort repertoire had been produced on one sequencing platform. Both class I and class II loci were covered by HLA typing, at four-digit resolution. Typing coverage varied by locus: about 620-640 donors for A, B, C, DRB1 and DQB1; approximately 520 for DQA1; about 590 for DPA1; under 490 for DPB1. About five DR-DQ haplotypes were treated as single units for association and clustering because of strong linkage in the cohort. Across 398 genotyped donors of the cohort, an average of roughly 230,000 unique TCR beta nucleotide sequences per donor were sequenced, and approximately 17% of those sequences were non-productive. Overall results and qualifications from the work: A further reported finding was that TCR beta sequences accurately predicted the HLA-A and HLA-B alleles for most subjects in the first cohort. An earlier analysis of approximately 540 of the donors showed that most TCR beta V segments appeared in productive rearrangements either about 87% or about 30% of the time, which broadly matched IMGT annotations. When HLA alleles, especially DR and DQ, strongly co-occurred, attributing TCR associations to individual alleles was difficult. Because the 87-base-pair reads could not distinguish some IMGT-functional V segments, including TRBV6-2 and TRBV6-3, those segments were excluded. In a later genetic analysis, a missense DCLRE1C variant was associated with V-gene and J-gene trimming of TCR beta chains, and the association was replicated in an independent cohort. A cluster of highly shared sequence variants was judged likely to represent a technical artifact of the sequencing pipeline. In a later analysis, HLA-associated TCR beta chains were found to be more clonally expanded and to have lower generation probabilities than equally common non-associated chains. Across donors, most TCR sequences were observed very rarely, whereas some public TCRs were present in many individuals. According to a later analysis, most CMV-associated TCR beta chains appeared to be HLA-restricted, and the HLA associations seemed to be driven largely by CMV exposure. In this cohort, only TCR beta chains were sequenced, and detectable features were limited by the absence of alpha or paired-chain data. For the cohort, immune exposure information was limited to CMV serostatus. In a later genetic analysis, fewer N-insertions in productive TCRs were reported among donors in an Asian-associated ancestry cluster than the 666-donor mean. The classifier was reported to diagnose cytomegalovirus status with high specificity and sensitivity in both the original and validation cohorts. In a later analysis, the rate of TCR association differed among HLA loci, with DRB1 alleles having the most associated TCRs and HLA-C alleles having the fewest. The authors suggested that the approach could potentially be extended to other disease states and immunological phenotypes. Because HLA typing was missing for some donors at each locus, association tests included only the typed subset. A few of the identified cytomegalovirus-associated TCR beta chains were confirmed in vitro to be specific for cytomegalovirus antigens. Because counts were too low, seventeen rarely observed V segments, including chromosome 9 orphons, were excluded from the earlier analysis of some 590 of the donors. Presence/absence analyses assumed roughly uniform sequencing depth across donors, an assumption that may not hold. Several of the top co-occurrence clusters appeared to be linked to parvovirus B19, influenza, CMV and Epstein-Barr virus, according to a later analysis. A total of some 180 TCR beta chains were listed by the study as associated with cytomegalovirus. At a false discovery rate of 0.05, a later analysis linked roughly 17,000 TCR beta sequences to specific HLA alleles. Correlated functional status among segregating V segments might be attributable to linkage disequilibrium, but an unknown experimental factor could not be ruled out.

Details on this clone: Its cognate antigen has yet to be identified. No base quality values were provided; no much bigger clone lies one nucleotide off.

The germline V gene gives CDR1 as SGHRS and CDR2 as YFSETQ. There are 16 amino acids in the CDR3, from cysteine to phenylalanine inclusive. The read is trimmed to its CDR3 DNA, 48 bases read in frame from base 1. V ends up 1 base short and J 4 bases short, with an unmatched junction base count of 7. The cohort comprised some 730 healthy bone marrow donors. At the time of sampling, every cohort member was nominally healthy, though immune exposures that went unrecorded were likely present. The donor tested CMV seropositive, placing the donor among the roughly 300 seropositive members of the cohort. Every donor gave a peripheral blood sample, and the peripheral blood mononuclear cells from that sample were used for TCR beta sequencing. Genomic DNA extraction from the blood cell samples was performed with the Qiagen DNeasy Blood Extraction Kit. Libraries were prepared through the immunoSEQ multiplex PCR assay. For the multiplex PCR, a mixture combining 60 forward primers for TCR Vbeta segments and 13 reverse primers for TCR Jbeta segments was used. A multiplex PCR assay on genomic DNA amplified the CDR3 region of rearranged TCR beta genes. On the Illumina HiSeq System, the amplified TCR beta libraries were sequenced as 87-base-pair reads. From the authors' description of their analysis: Across the roughly 700 repertoires, a later analysis counted tens of millions of unique TCR beta chains, 9.5 million to 12 million of which were shared by at least two donors. A nearest-neighbor algorithm error-corrected the raw reads and collapsed the reads into unique sequences, merging closely related sequences to remove PCR and sequencing errors. Alignment of CDR3 sequences to IMGT reference sequences was used to assign V, D and J gene segments. For a sequence to be retained, at least a six-nucleotide match to both a V gene segment and a J gene segment was required. A rearrangement was called productive if the CDR3 had no stop codons and remained in frame with V and J, and every other rearrangement was called non-productive. CDR3 was defined according to IMGT convention as the region running from the second conserved V-encoded cysteine to the conserved J-encoded phenylalanine. The earlier analysis of 587 of the donors excluded sequences that lacked an unambiguous match to a single V gene segment. An earlier analysis of a few hundred of the donors classified V segments as functional when productive rearrangements were above 56.7% and as segregating when the standard deviation between donors was above 5%. A statistical classification framework was developed to diagnose cytomegalovirus status using the catalog of TCR beta chain sequences. A later analysis assigned V and J genes by comparing TCR nucleotide sequences with IMGT/GENE-DB human TR gene sequences. A later analysis assigned CDR3 sequences and most-parsimonious VDJ recombination scenarios with the TCRdist pipeline. In a later analysis, each TCR beta chain was defined by its CDR3 amino acid sequence together with its V-gene family, and reads without a unique V-gene family were excluded. To address suspected cross-contamination and a sequencing artifact, a later analysis removed over 500 highly shared, low-generation-probability nucleotide sequences. A later analysis calculated a clonal expansion index for each public chain from normalized within-repertoire ranks of inferred template counts. Generation probabilities in a later analysis came from a VDJ recombination model fitted to out-of-frame rearrangements, and those results were checked against IGoR. In a later analysis, TCR-TCR, TCR-HLA and TCR-CMV co-occurrence was scored with hypergeometric tests, and a repertoire-size bias correction was applied to TCR pairs. False discovery rates were estimated in a later analysis by permuting HLA or CMV assignments 20 times. In a later analysis, co-occurring TCRs were grouped with DBSCAN, and TCRdist sequence similarity was added when clustering was performed within HLA-allele-positive subsets. Repertoires with fewer than 30,000 or more than 120,000 public chains were left out of co-occurrence clustering, as were several repertoires with anomalous nucleotide sharing. TCRdb took over this immuneACCESS table, retaining in-frame rearrangements with V and J assigned. Such tables are incomplete; in checked studies, under half of the missing clones stem from an unresolved V gene, and the remainder is unexplained. That table gives V, J and clone size, and the DNA gave D and trimming. Within this sample are under 150,000 clones, with approximately 67% of them counted one time only. The top ten constitute 8% to 10% of the sample.

The sequence was obtained from a man between 18 and 35 years old in good health and CMV-seropositive. The material sequenced was PBMCs. The rearrangement combines TRBV5-1 with TRBJ2-3, and 9 bases in between align with TRBD2. CDR3 protein: CASSLLGRGGSDTQYF. The nucleotide sequence is TGCGCCAGCAGCTTGTTAGGGCGGGGGGGCTCAGATACGCAGTATTTT.